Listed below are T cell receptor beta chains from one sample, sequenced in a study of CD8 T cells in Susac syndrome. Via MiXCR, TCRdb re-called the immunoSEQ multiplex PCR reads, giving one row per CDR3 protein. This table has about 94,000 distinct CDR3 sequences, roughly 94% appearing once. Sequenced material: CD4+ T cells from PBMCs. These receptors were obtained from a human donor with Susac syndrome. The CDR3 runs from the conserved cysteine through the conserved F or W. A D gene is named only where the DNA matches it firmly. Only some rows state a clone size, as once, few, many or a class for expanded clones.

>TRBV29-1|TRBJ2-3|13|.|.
CSVEGGTPDTQYF
TGCAGCGTTGAAGGAGGGACGCCAGATACGCAGTATTTT
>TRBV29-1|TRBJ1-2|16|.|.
CSVAAQTASGDYGYTF
TGCAGCGTTGCTGCCCAGACAGCCTCGGGAGACTATGGCTACACCTTC
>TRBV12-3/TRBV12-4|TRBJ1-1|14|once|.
CASSLGQANTEAFF
TGTGCCAGCAGTTTAGGACAAGCGAACACTGAAGCTTTCTTT
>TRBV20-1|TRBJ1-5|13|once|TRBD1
CSAVDRGTQPQHF
TGCAGTGCCGTCGACAGGGGAACTCAGCCCCAGCATTTT
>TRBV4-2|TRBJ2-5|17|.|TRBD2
CASSQDGVAGLQETQYF
TGTGCCAGCAGCCAAGACGGGGTAGCGGGGCTCCAAGAGACCCAGTACTTC
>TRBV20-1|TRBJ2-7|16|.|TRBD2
CSARDHGGGTSNEQYF
TGCAGTGCTAGAGATCACGGCGGGGGGACCTCCAACGAGCAGTACTTC
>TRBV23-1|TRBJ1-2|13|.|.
CASSQSRSYGYTF
TGCGCCAGCAGTCAATCCAGAAGTTATGGCTACACCTTC
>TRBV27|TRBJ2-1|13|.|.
CASSSRSGEEQFF
TGTGCCAGCAGTTCCCGTAGCGGAGAAGAGCAGTTCTTC
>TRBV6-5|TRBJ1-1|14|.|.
CASSRPTGMTEAFF
TGTGCCAGCAGTAGGCCTACAGGGATGACTGAAGCTTTCTTT
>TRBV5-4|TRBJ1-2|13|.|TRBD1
CATRQGFNYGYTF
TGTGCCACCAGACAGGGATTTAACTATGGCTACACCTTC
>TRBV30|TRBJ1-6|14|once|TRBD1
CAWASTGGRSPLHF
TGTGCCTGGGCCTCGACAGGGGGCAGGTCACCCCTCCACTTT
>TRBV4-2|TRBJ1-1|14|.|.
CASSQDLERTEAFF
TGTGCCAGCAGCCAAGATCTGGAGAGGACTGAAGCTTTCTTT
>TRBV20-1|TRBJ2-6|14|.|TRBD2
CSAAGGSGANVLTF
TGCAGTGCCGCGGGGGGCTCTGGGGCCAACGTCCTGACTTTC
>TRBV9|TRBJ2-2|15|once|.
CASSAGVGDTGELFF
TGTGCCAGCAGTGCAGGGGTCGGGGACACCGGGGAGCTGTTTTTT
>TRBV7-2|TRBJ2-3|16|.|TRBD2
CASGYPLASSTDTQYF
TGTGCCAGCGGCTACCCACTAGCGTCTAGCACAGATACGCAGTATTTT
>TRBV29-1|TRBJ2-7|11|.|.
CSVAGVYEQYF
TGCAGCGTTGCCGGAGTCTACGAGCAGTACTTC
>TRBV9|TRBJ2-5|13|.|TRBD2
CASSAGLAETQYF
TGTGCCAGCAGCGCGGGACTAGCAGAGACCCAGTACTTC
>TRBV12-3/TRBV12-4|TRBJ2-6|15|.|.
CASSTGAGWANVLTF
TGTGCCAGCAGTACTGGGGCAGGGTGGGCCAACGTCCTGACTTTC
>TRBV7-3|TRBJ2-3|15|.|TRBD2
CASSLNTRGADTQYF
TGTGCCAGCAGCTTAAACACACGGGGGGCAGATACGCAGTATTTT
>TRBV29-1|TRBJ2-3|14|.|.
CSGQTGISTDTQYF
TGCAGCGGACAAACAGGGATTAGCACAGATACGCAGTATTTT
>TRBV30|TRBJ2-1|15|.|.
CAWSRDRSSYNEQFF
TGTGCCTGGAGTAGAGACCGTAGCTCCTACAATGAGCAGTTCTTC
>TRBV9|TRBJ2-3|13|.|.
CASSVGRADTQYF
TGTGCCAGCAGCGTAGGCCGGGCAGATACGCAGTATTTT
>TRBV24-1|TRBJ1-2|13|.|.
CATSDEGGMGYTF
TGTGCCACCAGTGATGAAGGGGGTATGGGCTACACCTTC
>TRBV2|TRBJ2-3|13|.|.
CASSEAGTYTQYF
TGTGCCAGCAGTGAAGCCGGGACCTATACGCAGTATTTT
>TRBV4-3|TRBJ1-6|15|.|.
CASSQVTGGNSPLHF
TGCGCCAGCAGCCAAGTGACAGGTGGGAATTCACCCCTCCACTTT
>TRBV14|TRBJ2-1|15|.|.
CASSHQTGRQNEQFF
TGTGCCAGCAGCCACCAGACAGGGAGGCAGAATGAGCAGTTCTTC
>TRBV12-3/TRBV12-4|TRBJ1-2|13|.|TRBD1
CASSQDREDGYTF
TGTGCCAGCAGCCAAGACAGGGAAGATGGCTACACCTTC
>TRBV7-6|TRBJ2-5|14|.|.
CASSFGRDGETQYF
TGTGCCAGCAGCTTTGGTAGGGATGGAGAGACCCAGTACTTC
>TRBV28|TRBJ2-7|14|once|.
CASSSTGISYEQYF
TGTGCCAGCAGTTCGACCGGGATATCCTACGAGCAGTACTTC
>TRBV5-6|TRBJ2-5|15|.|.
CASSLYVRGGETQYF
TGTGCCAGCAGCCTATACGTGAGGGGGGGAGAGACCCAGTACTTC
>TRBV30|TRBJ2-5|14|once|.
CAWTGGSGGETQYF
TGTGCCTGGACCGGGGGCTCGGGGGGAGAGACCCAGTACTTC
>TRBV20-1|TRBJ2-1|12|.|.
CSARGILNEQFF
TGCAGTGCTAGGGGAATTTTAAATGAGCAGTTCTTC
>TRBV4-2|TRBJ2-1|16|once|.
CASSQGGSRTHNEQFF
TGTGCCAGCAGCCAAGGGGGATCGAGAACCCACAATGAGCAGTTCTTC
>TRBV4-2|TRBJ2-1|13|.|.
CASSQASVSEQFF
TGTGCCAGCAGCCAAGCTAGCGTAAGTGAGCAGTTCTTC
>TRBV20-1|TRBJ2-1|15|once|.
CSARVRGQGNNEQFF
TGCAGTGCTAGAGTCCGGGGCCAGGGGAACAATGAGCAGTTCTTC
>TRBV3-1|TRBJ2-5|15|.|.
CASSQDLSGQETQYF
TGTGCCAGCAGCCAAGATCTCAGCGGTCAAGAGACCCAGTACTTC
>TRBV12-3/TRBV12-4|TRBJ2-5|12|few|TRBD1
CASSGQGETQYF
TGTGCCAGCAGCGGACAGGGGGAGACCCAGTACTTC
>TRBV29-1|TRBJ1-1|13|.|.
CSVEKQQNTEAFF
TGCAGCGTTGAGAAGCAGCAGAACACTGAAGCTTTCTTT
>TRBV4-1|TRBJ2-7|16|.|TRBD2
CASSQSLGRGPYEQYF
TGCGCCAGCAGCCAAAGTTTAGGGAGGGGTCCCTACGAGCAGTACTTC
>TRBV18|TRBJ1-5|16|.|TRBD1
CASSPPNRGQDQPQHF
TGTGCCAGCTCACCACCAAACAGGGGGCAAGATCAGCCCCAGCATTTT
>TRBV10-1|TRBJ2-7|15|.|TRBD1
CASSESAGQGFEQYF
TGCGCCAGCAGTGAGTCGGCGGGACAGGGATTCGAGCAGTACTTC
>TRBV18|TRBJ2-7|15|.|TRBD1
CASSPTDRASYEQYF
TGTGCCAGCTCACCAACGGACAGGGCCTCCTACGAGCAGTACTTC
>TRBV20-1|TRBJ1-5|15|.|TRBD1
CSAVKGQGVYQPQHF
TGCAGTGCAGTAAAGGGACAGGGAGTCTATCAGCCCCAGCATTTT
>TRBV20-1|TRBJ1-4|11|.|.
CSARGQEKLFF
TGCAGTGCTAGAGGCCAGGAAAAACTGTTTTTT
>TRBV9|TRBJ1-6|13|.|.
CASSTNRNSPLHF
TGTGCCAGCAGCACGAACAGAAATTCACCCCTCCACTTT
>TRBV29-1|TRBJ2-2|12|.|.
CSVPTGTGELFF
TGCAGCGTCCCCACCGGGACCGGGGAGCTGTTTTTT
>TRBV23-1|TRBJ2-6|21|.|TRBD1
CASSQFELGTGRNSGANVLTF
TGCGCCAGCAGTCAATTCGAATTAGGGACAGGTCGAAACTCTGGGGCCAACGTCCTGACTTTC
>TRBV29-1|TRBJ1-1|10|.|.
CSVTEGEAFF
TGCAGCGTTACAGAGGGTGAAGCTTTCTTT
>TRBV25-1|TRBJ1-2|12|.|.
CASSDRIYGYTF
TGTGCCAGCAGTGACAGGATCTATGGCTACACCTTC
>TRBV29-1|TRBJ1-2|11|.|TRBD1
CSSGQGYGYTF
TGCAGCTCGGGACAGGGCTATGGCTACACCTTC